This TCR beta chain was captured by sequencing in a study of regulatory T cells in long-lasting Graves disease. Time point given: newly diagnosed GD, antithyroid drugs for less than 3 months. RNA isolated from PBMCs was used to make the TCR library. General observations from the study: The study found lower TCR diversity in persistent Graves' patients than in newly diagnosed ones.

Building the TCR beta libraries relied on iRepertoire HTBI primers, and CDR3 regions underwent Arm-PCR. In TCRdb, the multiplex PCR reads were re-called with MiXCR into one record per CDR3 protein. The sample lists under 250,000 distinct CDR3 sequences; roughly 18% were seen once. Trimming removed 4 bases from V and 5 bases from J, with 17 bases in between. In germline, CDR1 is LNHDA, CDR2 SQIVND (reference sequence). This CDR3 contains 15 residues. This clonotype appeared many times. Its target is not known. This same sample was also taken into another study, of T cells in Graves' hyperthyroidism and ophthalmopathy.

This chain joins TRBV19 and TRBJ2-5; D possibly corresponds to TRBD2 (6 bases). The sequence derives from a woman aged 30 to 39 with Graves disease. This sample comprised peripheral blood mononuclear cells (PBMCs), obtained at new diagnosis, from a patient treated with antithyroid drugs. CDR3 loop: CASSTQLLARETQYF. DNA for the CDR3: TGTGCCAGTAGTACCCAGCTACTAGCACGGGAGACCCAGTACTTC. Together with reference TRBV19 and TRBJ2-5, the CDR3 gives the full variable domain: DGGITQSPKYLFRKEGQNVTLSCEQNLNHDAMYWYRQDPGQGLRLIYYSQIVNDFQKGDIAEGYSVSREKKESFPLTVTSAQKNPTAFYLCASSTQLLARETQYFGPGTRLLVL.